Listed below are T cell receptor beta chains from one sample, sequenced in a study of OX40 agonist ivuxolimab in advanced cancers. Produced via immunoSEQ multiplex PCR; TCRdb's table is partial and in-frame only. The sample has tens of thousands of clones, approximately 80% seen once. Source: CD4+ or CD8+ T cells sorted from blood, taken in a trial of the OX40 agonist ivuxolimab. These receptor sequences come from an adult with an advanced solid tumor such as melanoma, head and neck, liver or kidney cancer. The CDR3 runs from the conserved cysteine through the conserved F or W. D genes are given only for firm matches. Only part of the rows carry a size: once, few, many, or a class if the clone is expanded.

j_call clone_size v_call d_call cdr3_aa cdr3_nt
TRBJ1-1 NA TRBV5-4 NA CASSLGRQNTEAFF TGTGCCAGCAGCTTGGGGCGGCAGAACACTGAAGCTTTCTTT
TRBJ2-7 NA TRBV27 NA CASSFFADTSYEQYF TGTGCCAGCAGTTTTTTCGCTGACACATCCTACGAGCAGTACTTC
TRBJ1-1 NA TRBV6-5 NA CASSYSGGSDTEAFF TGTGCCAGCAGTTACTCGGGGGGCTCGGACACTGAAGCTTTCTTT
TRBJ2-6 NA TRBV7-9 NA CASSFSSGSGANVLTF TGTGCCAGCAGCTTTTCGTCAGGCTCTGGGGCCAACGTCCTGACTTTC
TRBJ1-2 NA TRBV7-9 TRBD1 CASSLAGTGGYGYTF TGTGCCAGCAGCTTAGCCGGGACAGGGGGCTATGGCTACACCTTC
TRBJ2-5 NA TRBV5-6 NA CASSDIGVGQETQYF TGTGCCAGCAGCGATATAGGGGTAGGCCAAGAGACCCAGTACTTC
TRBJ1-2 NA TRBV6-6 TRBD1 CASSYYQGGDGYTF TGTGCCAGCAGTTACTACCAGGGGGGGGATGGCTACACCTTC
TRBJ2-5 NA TRBV4-1 NA CASSFDSGKETQYF TGCGCCAGCAGCTTCGATAGCGGTAAAGAGACCCAGTACTTC
TRBJ1-6 NA TRBV27 TRBD1 CASREDRATSPLHF TGTGCCAGCAGGGAGGACAGGGCAACTTCACCCCTCCACTTT
TRBJ2-3 NA TRBV9 NA CASSVAVRIPNTQYF TGTGCCAGCAGCGTAGCAGTACGTATTCCAAATACGCAGTATTTT
TRBJ1-1 NA TRBV5-4 TRBD1 CASSLLDQGAGTEAFF TGTGCCAGCAGCTTGTTAGACCAGGGGGCGGGCACTGAAGCTTTCTTT
TRBJ2-1 once TRBV27 NA CASSLMGVNEQFF TGTGCCAGCAGTTTAATGGGAGTCAATGAGCAGTTCTTC
TRBJ2-5 few TRBV12-5 NA CASGLGQYQETQYF TGTGCTAGTGGTTTGGGACAGTACCAAGAGACCCAGTACTTC
TRBJ1-3 once TRBV9 TRBD1 CASSANTGAGNTIYF TGTGCCAGCAGCGCCAATACAGGGGCTGGAAACACCATATATTTT
TRBJ2-1 NA TRBV5-4 NA CASSVPNNEQFF TGTGCCAGCAGCGTACCAAACAATGAGCAGTTCTTC
TRBJ1-3 NA TRBV6-5 NA CASSYSGTSGNTIYF TGTGCCAGCAGTTACTCGGGAACCTCTGGAAACACCATATATTTT
TRBJ2-7 NA TRBV7-2 NA CASSLGKNEQYF TGTGCCAGCAGCTTGGGGAAGAACGAGCAGTACTTC
TRBJ1-2 NA TRBV5-8 NA CASSLDSGVGGYTF TGTGCCAGCAGCTTGGATTCAGGGGTGGGCGGCTACACCTTC
TRBJ2-1 NA TRBV5-1 NA CASSLGPTGTPNEQFF TGCGCCAGCAGCTTGGGCCCAACAGGGACTCCCAATGAGCAGTTCTTC
TRBJ2-5 NA TRBV30 TRBD2 CAWSVGGFTGGTQYF TGTGCCTGGAGTGTAGGCGGCTTCACGGGGGGGACCCAGTACTTC
TRBJ1-3 NA TRBV27 NA CASRVDFSGNTIYF TGTGCCAGCAGAGTAGACTTCTCTGGAAACACCATATATTTT
TRBJ2-3 NA TRBV6-4 TRBD2 CASSRDYSSTDTQYF TGTGCCAGCAGTCGGGACTACTCTAGCACAGATACGCAGTATTTT
TRBJ1-6 NA TRBV27 NA CASVGQGHNSPLHF TGTGCCAGCGTCGGTCAGGGGCATAATTCACCCCTCCACTTT
TRBJ2-1 NA TRBV19 NA CASSTPLGNEQFF TGTGCCAGTAGTACTCCTCTAGGGAATGAGCAGTTCTTC
TRBJ2-4 NA TRBV10-1 NA CASRVPPLISGAKNIQYF TGCGCCAGCAGGGTCCCCCCCCTGATTAGCGGAGCCAAAAACATTCAGTACTTC
TRBJ2-3 NA TRBV5-1 NA CASSQGGVLTDTQYF TGCGCCAGCAGCCAAGGCGGGGTCCTCACAGATACGCAGTATTTT
TRBJ1-1 NA TRBV7-2 NA CASSLAGPIMNTEAFF TGTGCCAGCAGCTTAGCGGGCCCTATCATGAACACTGAAGCTTTCTTT
TRBJ2-1 NA TRBV6-1 TRBD2 CASRLALDNEQFF TGTGCCAGCAGACTAGCGCTCGACAATGAGCAGTTCTTC
TRBJ1-3 NA TRBV29-1 NA CSGRISGNTIYF TGCAGCGGACGGATCTCTGGAAACACCATATATTTT
TRBJ2-7 NA TRBV7-8 TRBD2 CASSLAPGSGYSYEQYF TGTGCCAGCAGCTTAGCGCCCGGTAGCGGGTACTCCTACGAGCAGTACTTC
TRBJ2-2 few TRBV19 NA CASRGGAATRELFF TGTGCCAGCAGAGGGGGGGCGGCAACCCGGGAGCTGTTTTTT
TRBJ2-3 NA TRBV7-2 TRBD2 CASSLLPSGRDTQYF TGTGCCAGCAGCTTACTTCCTAGCGGGAGGGATACGCAGTATTTT
TRBJ2-7 NA TRBV7-2 TRBD2 CASSLSGSNQQYF TGTGCCAGCAGCTTAAGCGGGAGTAATCAGCAGTACTTC
TRBJ2-1 NA TRBV5-6 TRBD1 CASSSNRGSYNEQFF TGTGCCAGCAGCTCAAACAGGGGCTCCTACAATGAGCAGTTCTTC
TRBJ1-5 NA TRBV5-1 TRBD1 CASSLETGSNQPQHF TGCGCCAGCAGCTTGGAGACAGGGAGCAATCAGCCCCAGCATTTT
TRBJ1-1 NA TRBV10-3 NA CAINTDNTEAFF TGTGCCATCAATACAGACAACACTGAAGCTTTCTTT
TRBJ2-5 NA TRBV7-6 TRBD2 CASSLHQVAGAQETQYF TGTGCCAGCAGCTTACACCAAGTAGCGGGGGCCCAAGAGACCCAGTACTTC
TRBJ2-1 NA TRBV6-1 NA CASSTARGEQFF TGTGCCAGCAGTACTGCCCGAGGGGAGCAGTTCTTC
TRBJ2-7 NA TRBV5-6 NA CASTKIGRMSYEQYF TGTGCCAGCACCAAAATTGGACGGATGTCCTACGAGCAGTACTTC
TRBJ2-1 NA TRBV6-5 NA CASSFLPGAQFF TGTGCCAGCAGTTTCCTACCTGGTGCGCAGTTCTTC